This T cell receptor (beta chain) stems from a study of CD8 T cells in Susac syndrome. Trimming took off 4 bases at V and 3 bases at J, with 12 bases between the two ends. The CDR3 covers 13 residues. Per germline, CDR1 SQVTM and CDR2 ANQGSEA. TCR beta sequencing was performed on blood CD8+ and CD4+ T cells. Included as multiple sclerosis controls were treatment-naive patients who had stable or active relapsing-remitting disease. A quantity of about 0.5 to 1 ug RNA underwent reverse transcription using random hexamers. Amplification of TCR beta CDR3 was carried out by immunoSEQ multiplex PCR, which covered 54 Vbeta and 13 Jbeta segments. TCRdb re-analysed the immunoSEQ multiplex PCR reads in MiXCR, keeping a single row per CDR3 protein. The data hold under 200,000 distinct CDR3 sequences, with approximately 95% observed a single time.

This clonotype originated in a human donor with multiple sclerosis. V gene TRBV29-1 combines with J gene TRBJ1-1, with no clear D. The sample consisted of CD8+ T cells from PBMCs. CDR3 in DNA: TGCAGCGTTGTTATAGGGAGCCACACTGAAGCTTTCTTT. It translates to CSVVIGSHTEAFF.